This T cell receptor beta chain was sequenced in a study of regulatory and conventional T cells in RAG deficiency. Genomic DNA came from blood conventional CD4+ T cells gated CD25-low CD127-high. TCRdb's table, derived via immunoSEQ multiplex PCR, lists solely in-frame clones and lacks some. The data contain roughly 34,000 clones, 70% to 80% of them singletons. This CDR3 contains 16 residues. Germline V gives CDR1 SNHLY, CDR2 FYNNEI. The ends lost 4 bases at V and 6 bases at J; junction bases unmatched: 7. Separately, the same data were catalogued under a study of regulatory T cells. That study adds: The PCR used 52 TRBV and 13 TRBJ primers.

Input material: CD4+ effector T cells sorted from blood. J is TRBJ2-1 and V is TRBV2, with 12 bases fitting TRBD2. The sequence was collected from a human donor in good health. The CDR3 nucleotides read TGTGCCAGCAGTGGCGGTCTAGCGGGGGGGCTCAATGAGCAGTTCTTC. This codes for CASSGGLAGGLNEQFF. Looking up the rest from reference TRBV2 and TRBJ2-1 gives the full variable domain: EPEVTQTPSHQVTQMGQEVILRCVPISNHLYFYWYRQILGQKVEFLVSFYNNEISEKSEIFDDQFSVERPDGSNFTLKIRSTKLEDSAMYFCASSGGLAGGLNEQFFGPGTRLTVL.